What follows are 7 T cell receptor beta chains derived from one specimen sequenced in a study of shared clonotypes between healthy human individuals. Assay: immunoSEQ multiplex PCR; the TCRdb copy retains only in-frame clones and omits some. Of 2,500,000 or so clones listed, about nine tenths are singletons. Sequencing was performed on naive CD4+ T cells from PBMCs. Indicated subset: CD45RA+ positively selected. These receptors all stem from a man aged 18 to 29 in good health. Some clones in this sample may be carry-over from other donors' samples.

The CDR3 spells CASSETGARTEAFF. In DNA, the CDR3 is TGTGCCAGCAGTGAAACGGGGGCGAGGACTGAAGCTTTCTTT. This chain joins TRBV2 and TRBJ1-1; a weak D match, TRBD1 (6 bases). The CDR3 totals 14 residues. Germline V gene lookup returns CDR1 SNHLY and CDR2 FYNNEI. V dropped 2 bases and J dropped 5 bases, with 12 bases sitting between them.

This sequence joins TRBV27 and TRBJ2-1; 12 nucleotides line up with TRBD2. Per germline, CDR1 MNHEY and CDR2 SMNVEV (reference sequence). J was trimmed by 7 bases and V by 3 bases; bases with no gene match: 4. The CDR3 covers 15 residues. This chain's CDR3 is CASSLRGTSGNEQFF. As DNA, the CDR3 is TGTGCCAGCAGTTTGAGGGGGACTAGCGGGAATGAGCAGTTCTTC.

The V and J genes are TRBV5-6 and TRBJ2-2; D is possibly TRBD1 (5 bases). Germline V gene lookup returns CDR1 SGHDT and CDR2 YYEEEE. The CDR3 loop spans 16 amino acids. Trimming cost V 4 bases and J 2 bases, with 15 bases left between them. In DNA, the CDR3 is TGTGCCAGCAGCCCGCTTTGGGGCTCAAACACCGGGGAGCTGTTTTTT. As protein: CASSPLWGSNTGELFF.

The rearrangement links TRBV25-1 to TRBJ2-4; 10 bases are a match to TRBD1. V lost 1 base, J lost 15 bases, and 9 bases stayed unmatched. Germline CDR1 reads MGHDK; CDR2 reads SYGVNS. The CDR3 totals 14 residues. The DNA of the CDR3 is TGTGCCAGCAGTGAATCGGGACAGGGGATTAGATGGTACTTC. It is translated as CASSESGQGIRWYF.

The rearrangement joins TRBV5-6 to TRBJ1-2; the D is unclear. CDR1 SGHDT and CDR2 YYEEEE come from the germline V gene. Trimming left V 2 bases short and J 0 bases short, with 14 bases between. The CDR3 is made up of 16 amino acids. CDR3: CASSFPGSEANYGYTF. CDR3 DNA sequence: TGTGCCAGCAGCTTCCCCGGGTCTGAAGCTAACTATGGCTACACCTTC.

The chain joins TRBV9 to TRBJ1-3; D unclear. Germline-derived CDR1 and CDR2 are SGDLS and YYNGEE. The germline V and J ends were trimmed by 4 bases and 4 bases, with 15 bases remaining between them. CDR3 length equals 15 residues. The CDR3 protein is CASSTGPLEGNTIYF. CDR3 bases: TGTGCCAGCAGCACCGGGCCCCTGGAAGGAAACACCATATATTTT.

As DNA, the CDR3 is TGTGCCAGCAGCGTAGCTTCAGGGTGGGGCACCACCCTCTCTGGAAACACCATATATTTT. Protein sequence: CASSVASGWGTTLSGNTIYF. The V and J genes are TRBV9 and TRBJ1-3, with TRBD1 as a possible D gene (5 bases). The CDR3 is 20 amino acids. Germline V gene lookup returns CDR1 SGDLS and CDR2 YYNGEE. V dropped 0 bases and J dropped 0 bases, with 22 bases sitting between them.